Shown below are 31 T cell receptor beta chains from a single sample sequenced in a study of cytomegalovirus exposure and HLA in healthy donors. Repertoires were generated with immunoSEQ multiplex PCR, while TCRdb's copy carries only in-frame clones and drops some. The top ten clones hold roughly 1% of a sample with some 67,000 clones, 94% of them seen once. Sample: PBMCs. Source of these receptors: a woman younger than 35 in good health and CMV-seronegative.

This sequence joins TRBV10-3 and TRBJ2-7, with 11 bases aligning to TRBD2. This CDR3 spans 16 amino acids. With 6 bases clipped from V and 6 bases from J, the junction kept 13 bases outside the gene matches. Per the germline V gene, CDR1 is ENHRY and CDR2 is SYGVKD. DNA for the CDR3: TGTGCCATCAGCGACCCGGCGACTAGCGGGATTCCCGAGCAGTACTTC. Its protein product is CAISDPATSGIPEQYF.

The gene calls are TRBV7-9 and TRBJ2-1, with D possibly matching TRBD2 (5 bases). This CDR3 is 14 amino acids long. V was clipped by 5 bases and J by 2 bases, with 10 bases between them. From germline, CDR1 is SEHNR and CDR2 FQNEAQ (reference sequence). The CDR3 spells CASSRAVPYNEQFF. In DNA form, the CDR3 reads TGTGCCAGCAGCCGAGCGGTTCCCTACAATGAGCAGTTCTTC.

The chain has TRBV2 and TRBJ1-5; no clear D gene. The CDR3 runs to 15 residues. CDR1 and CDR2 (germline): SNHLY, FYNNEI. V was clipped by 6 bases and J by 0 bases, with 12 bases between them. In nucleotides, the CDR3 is TGTGCCAGCAGGGCAGACAACCTTAGCAATCAGCCCCAGCATTTT. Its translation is CASRADNLSNQPQHF.

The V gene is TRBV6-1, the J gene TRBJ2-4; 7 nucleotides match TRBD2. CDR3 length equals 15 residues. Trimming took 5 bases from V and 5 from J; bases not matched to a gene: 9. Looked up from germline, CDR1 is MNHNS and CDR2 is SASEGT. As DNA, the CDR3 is TGTGCCAGCAGTTCCCGGTTAGCGGGCCAAAACATTCAGTACTTC. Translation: CASSSRLAGQNIQYF.

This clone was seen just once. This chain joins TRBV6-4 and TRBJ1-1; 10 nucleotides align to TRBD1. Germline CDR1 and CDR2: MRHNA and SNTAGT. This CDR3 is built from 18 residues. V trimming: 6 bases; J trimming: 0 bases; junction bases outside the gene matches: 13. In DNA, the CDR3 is TGTGCCAGCAGGGGCCACCGGGACAGGGGCCTTGTGAACACTGAAGCTTTCTTT. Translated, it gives CASRGHRDRGLVNTEAFF.

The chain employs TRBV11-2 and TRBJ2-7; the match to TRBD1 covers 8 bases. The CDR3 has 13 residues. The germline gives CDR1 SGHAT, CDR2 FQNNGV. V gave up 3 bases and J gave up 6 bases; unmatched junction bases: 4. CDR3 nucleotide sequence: TGTGCCAGCAGCTTCGACAGGGGTCGCGAGCAGTACTTC. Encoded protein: CASSFDRGREQYF.

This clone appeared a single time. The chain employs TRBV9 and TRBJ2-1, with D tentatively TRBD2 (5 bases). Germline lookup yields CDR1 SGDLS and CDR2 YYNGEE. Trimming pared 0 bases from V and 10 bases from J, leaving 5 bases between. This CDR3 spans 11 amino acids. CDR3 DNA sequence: TGTGCCAGCAGCGTAGGCGGGGAGCAGTTCTTC. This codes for CASSVGGEQFF.

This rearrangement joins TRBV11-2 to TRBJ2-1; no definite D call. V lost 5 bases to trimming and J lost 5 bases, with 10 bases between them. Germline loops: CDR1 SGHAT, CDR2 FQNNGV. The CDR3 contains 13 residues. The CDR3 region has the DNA TGTGCCAGCAGCCCCAGGATAAACAATGAGCAGTTCTTC. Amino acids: CASSPRINNEQFF.

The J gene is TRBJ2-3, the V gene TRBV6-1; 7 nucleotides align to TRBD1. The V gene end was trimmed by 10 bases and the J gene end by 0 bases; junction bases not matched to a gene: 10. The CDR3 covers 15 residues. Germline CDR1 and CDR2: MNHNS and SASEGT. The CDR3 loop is CATLRTGGSTDTQYF. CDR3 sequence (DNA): TGTGCCACCTTAAGGACAGGAGGAAGCACAGATACGCAGTATTTT.

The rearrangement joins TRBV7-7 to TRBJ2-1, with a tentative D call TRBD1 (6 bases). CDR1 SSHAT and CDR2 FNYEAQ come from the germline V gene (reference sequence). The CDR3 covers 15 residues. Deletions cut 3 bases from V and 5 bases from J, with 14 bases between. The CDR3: CASSFELGGNNEQFF. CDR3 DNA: TGTGCCAGCAGCTTCGAACTAGGGGGAAACAATGAGCAGTTCTTC.

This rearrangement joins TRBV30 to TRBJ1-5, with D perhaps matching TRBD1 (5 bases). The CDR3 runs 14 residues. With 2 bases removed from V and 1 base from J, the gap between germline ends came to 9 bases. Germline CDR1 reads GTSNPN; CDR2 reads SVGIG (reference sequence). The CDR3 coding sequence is TGTGCCTGGAGTTTCGACAGCAGCAATCAGCCCCAGCATTTT. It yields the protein CAWSFDSSNQPQHF.

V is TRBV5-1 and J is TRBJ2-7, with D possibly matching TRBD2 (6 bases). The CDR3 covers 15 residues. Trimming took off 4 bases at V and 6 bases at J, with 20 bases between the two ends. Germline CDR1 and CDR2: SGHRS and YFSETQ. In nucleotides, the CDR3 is TGCGCCAGCAGCGGGACTGTGGGGGACTGGACCGAGCAGTACTTC. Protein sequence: CASSGTVGDWTEQYF.

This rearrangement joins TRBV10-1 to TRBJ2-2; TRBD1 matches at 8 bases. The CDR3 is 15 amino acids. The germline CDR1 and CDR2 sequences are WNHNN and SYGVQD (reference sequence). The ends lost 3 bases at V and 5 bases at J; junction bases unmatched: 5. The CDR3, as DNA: TGCGCCAGCAGTGATGCAGGGGGCGAAACCGGGGAGCTGTTTTTT. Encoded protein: CASSDAGGETGELFF.

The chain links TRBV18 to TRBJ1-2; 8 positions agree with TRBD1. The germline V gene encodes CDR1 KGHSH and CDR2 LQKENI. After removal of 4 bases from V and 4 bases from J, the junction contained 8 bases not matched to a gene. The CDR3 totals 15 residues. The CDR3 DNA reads TGTGCCAGCTCACAAGAACAGGGGGGTTCCTATGGCTACACCTTC. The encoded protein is CASSQEQGGSYGYTF. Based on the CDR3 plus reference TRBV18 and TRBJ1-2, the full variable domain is NAGVMQNPRHLVRRRGQEARLRCSPMKGHSHVYWYRQLPEEGLKFMVYLQKENIIDESGMPKERFSAEFPKEGPSILRIQQVVRGDSAAYFCASSQEQGGSYGYTFGSGTRLTVV.

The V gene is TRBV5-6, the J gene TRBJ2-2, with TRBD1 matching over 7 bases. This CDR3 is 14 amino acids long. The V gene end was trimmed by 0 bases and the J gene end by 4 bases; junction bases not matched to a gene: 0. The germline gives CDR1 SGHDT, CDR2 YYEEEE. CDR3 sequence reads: CASSLDRGTGELFF. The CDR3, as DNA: TGTGCCAGCAGCTTGGACAGGGGCACCGGGGAGCTGTTTTTT.

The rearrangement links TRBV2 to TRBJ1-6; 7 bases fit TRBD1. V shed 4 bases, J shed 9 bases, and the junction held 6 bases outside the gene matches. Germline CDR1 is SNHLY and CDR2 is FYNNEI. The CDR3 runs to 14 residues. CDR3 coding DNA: TGTGCCAGCAGTGGGAGACAGGGAAGTTCACCCCTCCACTTT. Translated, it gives CASSGRQGSSPLHF.

CDR3 amino acids: CASRTTGNNYGYTF. CDR3 DNA sequence: TGCGCCAGCCGAACGACAGGGAATAACTATGGCTACACCTTC. This sequence joins TRBV5-1 and TRBJ1-2; 7 bases match TRBD1. With V trimmed by 7 bases and J by 1 base, 7 bases remained unmatched. Per the germline V gene, CDR1 is SGHRS and CDR2 is YFSETQ. CDR3 length: 14 residues.

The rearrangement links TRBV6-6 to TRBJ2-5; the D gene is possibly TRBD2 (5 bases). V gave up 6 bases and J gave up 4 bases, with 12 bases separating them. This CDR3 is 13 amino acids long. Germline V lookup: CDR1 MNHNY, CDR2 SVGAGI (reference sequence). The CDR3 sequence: CASRAGGPETQYF. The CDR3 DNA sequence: TGTGCCAGCAGGGCAGGCGGGCCAGAGACCCAGTACTTC.

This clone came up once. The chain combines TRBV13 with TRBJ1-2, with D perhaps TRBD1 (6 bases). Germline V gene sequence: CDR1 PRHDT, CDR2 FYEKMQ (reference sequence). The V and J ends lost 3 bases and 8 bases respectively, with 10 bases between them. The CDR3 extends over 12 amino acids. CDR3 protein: CASSLRGGGYTF. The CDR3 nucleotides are TGTGCCAGCAGCTTGCGGGGGGGCGGCTACACCTTC.

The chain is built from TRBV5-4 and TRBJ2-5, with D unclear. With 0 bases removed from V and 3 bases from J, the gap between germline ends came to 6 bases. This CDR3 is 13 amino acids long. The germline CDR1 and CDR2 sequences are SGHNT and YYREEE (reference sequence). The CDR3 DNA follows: TGTGCCAGCAGCTTGGGAGGCGAAGAGACCCAGTACTTC. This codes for CASSLGGEETQYF.

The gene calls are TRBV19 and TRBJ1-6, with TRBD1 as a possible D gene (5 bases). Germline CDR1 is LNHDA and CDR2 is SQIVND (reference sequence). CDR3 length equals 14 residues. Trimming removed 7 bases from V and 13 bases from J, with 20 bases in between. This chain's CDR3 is CASTYPGRGSPLHF. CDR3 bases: TGTGCCAGTACCTACCCGGGGAGGGGCTCCCCCCTCCACTTT.

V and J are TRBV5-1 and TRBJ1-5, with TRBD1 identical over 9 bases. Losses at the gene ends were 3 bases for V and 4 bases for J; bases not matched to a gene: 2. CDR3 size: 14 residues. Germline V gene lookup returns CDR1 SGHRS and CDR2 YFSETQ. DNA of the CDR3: TGCGCCAGCAGCTCCGGGACAGGGAATCAGCCCCAGCATTTT. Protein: CASSSGTGNQPQHF.

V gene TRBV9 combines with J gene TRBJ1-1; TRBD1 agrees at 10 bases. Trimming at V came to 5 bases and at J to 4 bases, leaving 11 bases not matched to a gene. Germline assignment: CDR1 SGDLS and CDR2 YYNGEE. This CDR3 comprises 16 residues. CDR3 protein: CASSRGDRGVSTEAFF. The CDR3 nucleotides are TGTGCCAGCAGTCGGGGGGACAGGGGTGTGAGCACTGAAGCTTTCTTT.

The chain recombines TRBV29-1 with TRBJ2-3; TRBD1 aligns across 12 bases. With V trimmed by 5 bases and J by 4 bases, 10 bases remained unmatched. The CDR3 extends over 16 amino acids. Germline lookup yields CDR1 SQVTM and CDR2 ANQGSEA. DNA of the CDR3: TGCAGCGTTATCGGCCGGGACAGGGGGCGTGCAGATACGCAGTATTTT. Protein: CSVIGRDRGRADTQYF.

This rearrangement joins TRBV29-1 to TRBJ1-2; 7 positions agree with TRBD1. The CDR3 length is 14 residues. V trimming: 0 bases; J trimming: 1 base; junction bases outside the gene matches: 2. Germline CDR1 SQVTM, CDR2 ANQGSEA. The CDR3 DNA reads TGCAGCGTTGAAGAAGGGGGCTATAACTATGGCTACACCTTC. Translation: CSVEEGGYNYGYTF. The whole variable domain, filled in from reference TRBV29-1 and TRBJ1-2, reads SAVISQKPSRDICQRGTSLTIQCQVDSQVTMMFWYRQQPGQSLTLIATANQGSEATYESGFVIDKFPISRPNLTFSTLTVSNMSPEDSSIYLCSVEEGGYNYGYTFGSGTRLTVV.

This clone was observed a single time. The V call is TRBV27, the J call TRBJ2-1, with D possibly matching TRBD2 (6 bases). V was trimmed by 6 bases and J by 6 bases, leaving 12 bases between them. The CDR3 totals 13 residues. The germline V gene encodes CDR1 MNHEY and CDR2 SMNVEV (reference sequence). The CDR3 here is CASSFGSANEQFF. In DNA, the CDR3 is TGTGCCAGCAGCTTCGGGAGTGCCAATGAGCAGTTCTTC.

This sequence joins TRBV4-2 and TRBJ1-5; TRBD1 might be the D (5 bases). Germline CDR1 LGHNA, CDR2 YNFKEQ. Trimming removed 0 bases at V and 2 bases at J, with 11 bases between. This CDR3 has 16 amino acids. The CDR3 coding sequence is TGTGCCAGCAGCCAAGATTTAGGGGCAGGCAATCAGCCCCAGCATTTT. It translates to CASSQDLGAGNQPQHF.

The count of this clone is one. CDR3 DNA: TGTGCCAGCAGCCAGGGCATCGGAGCTGGGGCCAACGTCCTGACTTTC. It encodes CASSQGIGAGANVLTF. This chain links TRBV11-2 with TRBJ2-6; D possibly corresponds to TRBD1 (5 bases). Germline V gene lookup returns CDR1 SGHAT and CDR2 FQNNGV. The CDR3 runs to 16 residues. Trimming shortened V by 5 bases and J by 2 bases, and 13 bases separated the two germline ends.

CDR3 sequence: CASSPVAGGLRGELFF. Written as DNA, the CDR3 is TGTGCCAGCTCACCGGTTGCGGGAGGGCTGCGCGGGGAGCTGTTTTTT. The V gene is TRBV18, the J gene TRBJ2-2; 9 bases are shared with TRBD2. J gave up 7 bases and V 3 bases, and 9 bases lay outside the gene matches. Germline lookup yields CDR1 KGHSH and CDR2 LQKENI. This CDR3 has 16 amino acids.

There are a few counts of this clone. The CDR3 region has the DNA TGTGCCAGCAGTCCAACGGGCGGGAGCACAGATACGCAGTATTTT. Its protein product is CASSPTGGSTDTQYF. V is TRBV6-4 and J is TRBJ2-3; D is perhaps TRBD2 (5 bases). CDR1 and CDR2 (germline): MRHNA, SNTAGT. The CDR3 totals 15 residues. V gave up 5 bases and J gave up 0 bases, with 12 bases separating them.

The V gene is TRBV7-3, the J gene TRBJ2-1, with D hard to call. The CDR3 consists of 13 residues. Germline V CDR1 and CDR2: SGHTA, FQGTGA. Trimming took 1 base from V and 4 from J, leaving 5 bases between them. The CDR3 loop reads CASSLSKYNEQFF. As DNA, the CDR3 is TGTGCCAGCAGCTTAAGTAAATACAATGAGCAGTTCTTC. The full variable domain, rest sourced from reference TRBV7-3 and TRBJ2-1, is GAGVSQTPSNKVTEKGKYVELRCDPISGHTALYWYRQSLGQGPEFLIYFQGTGAADDSGLPNDRFFAVRPEGSVSTLKIQRTERGDSAVYLCASSLSKYNEQFFGPGTRLTVL.